This T cell receptor (beta chain) was identified in a study of spatial heterogeneity in lung cancer. Study overall: Each time, sequencing found more beta-chain sequences than alpha-chain sequences.

This clonotype has a count of ten or more. The sample's time point: sample taken at primary tumor resection. Whole RNA obtained from tumor, nontumor lung or frozen PBMC underwent sequencing without sorting. TCRdb passed the 5' RACE reads through MiXCR, listing each CDR3 protein once. The table has around 20,000 distinct CDR3 sequences, over 15% seen once. The sample consisted of PBMCs, taken at surgery. This TCR came from a male donor with early-stage non-small cell lung cancer.

The CDR3, as DNA: TGTGCCAGCAGTCGGGACCCCGCGCGCCTTTTTTCCTACGAGCAGTACTTC. Protein: CASSRDPARLFSYEQYF. V usage is TRBV6-2 or TRBV6-3 and J usage is TRBJ2-7; D is perhaps TRBD1 or TRBD2 (5 bases each). Germline CDR1 reads MNHEY; CDR2 reads SVGEGT. The CDR3 covers 17 residues. The V and J ends lost 5 bases and 1 base respectively, with 21 bases between them.